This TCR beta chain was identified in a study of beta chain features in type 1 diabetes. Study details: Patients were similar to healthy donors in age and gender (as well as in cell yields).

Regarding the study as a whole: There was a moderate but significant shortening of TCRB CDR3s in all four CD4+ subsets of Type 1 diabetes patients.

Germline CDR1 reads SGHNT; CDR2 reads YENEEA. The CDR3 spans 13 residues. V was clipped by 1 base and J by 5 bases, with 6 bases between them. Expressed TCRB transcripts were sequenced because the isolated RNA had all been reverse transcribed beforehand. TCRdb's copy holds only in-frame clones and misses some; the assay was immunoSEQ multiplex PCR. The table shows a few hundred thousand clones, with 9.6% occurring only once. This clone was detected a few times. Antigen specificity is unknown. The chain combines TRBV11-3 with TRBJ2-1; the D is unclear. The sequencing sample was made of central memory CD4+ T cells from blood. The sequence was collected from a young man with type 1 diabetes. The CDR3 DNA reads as TGTGCCAGCAGCTTAGCCGGAGACAATGAGCAGTTCTTC. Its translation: CASSLAGDNEQFF.